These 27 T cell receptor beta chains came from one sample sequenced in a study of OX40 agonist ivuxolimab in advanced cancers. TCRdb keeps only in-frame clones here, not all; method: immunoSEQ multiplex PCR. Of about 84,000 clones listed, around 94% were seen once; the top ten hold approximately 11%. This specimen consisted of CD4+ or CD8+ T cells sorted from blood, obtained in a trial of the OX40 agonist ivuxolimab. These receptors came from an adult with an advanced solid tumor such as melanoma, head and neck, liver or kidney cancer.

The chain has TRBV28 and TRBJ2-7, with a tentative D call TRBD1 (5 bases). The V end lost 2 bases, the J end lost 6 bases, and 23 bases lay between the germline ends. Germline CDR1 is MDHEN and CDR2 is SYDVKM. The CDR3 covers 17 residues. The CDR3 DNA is TGTGCCAGCAGTTTACCCCCTTACAGGACGCGGAGAAGCGAGCAGTACTTC. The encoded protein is CASSLPPYRTRRSEQYF.

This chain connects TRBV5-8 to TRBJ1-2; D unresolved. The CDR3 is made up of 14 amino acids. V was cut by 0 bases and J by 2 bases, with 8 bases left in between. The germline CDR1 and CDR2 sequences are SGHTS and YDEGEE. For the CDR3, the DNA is TGTGCCAGCAGCTTGGTGGAGGCCAACTATGGCTACACCTTC. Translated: CASSLVEANYGYTF. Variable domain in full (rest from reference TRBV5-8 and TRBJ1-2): EAGVTQSPTHLIKTRGQQATLRCSPISGHTSVYWYQQALGLGLQFLLWYDEGEERNRGNFPPRFSGRQFPNYSSELNVNALELEDSALYLCASSLVEANYGYTFGSGTRLTVV.

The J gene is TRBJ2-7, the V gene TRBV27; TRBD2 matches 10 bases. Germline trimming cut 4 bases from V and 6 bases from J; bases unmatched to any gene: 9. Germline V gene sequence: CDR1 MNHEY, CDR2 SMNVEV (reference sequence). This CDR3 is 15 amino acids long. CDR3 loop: CASSYVASGSAEQYF. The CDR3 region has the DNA TGTGCCAGCAGTTACGTTGCTAGCGGGAGTGCCGAGCAGTACTTC.

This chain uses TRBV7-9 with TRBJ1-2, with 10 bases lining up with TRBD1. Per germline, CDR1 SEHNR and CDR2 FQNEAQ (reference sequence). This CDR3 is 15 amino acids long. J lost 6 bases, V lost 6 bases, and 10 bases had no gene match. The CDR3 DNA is TGTGCCAGCAGTCCAGTCCCGGACAGGGGGAATGGCTACACCTTC. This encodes CASSPVPDRGNGYTF.

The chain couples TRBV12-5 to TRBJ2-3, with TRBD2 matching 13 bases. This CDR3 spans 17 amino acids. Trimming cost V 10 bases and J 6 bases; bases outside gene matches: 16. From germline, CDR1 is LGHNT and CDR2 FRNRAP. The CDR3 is CATDLPTSGRLWDTQYF. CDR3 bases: TGTGCTACTGACCTCCCGACTAGCGGGAGGTTGTGGGATACGCAGTATTTT.

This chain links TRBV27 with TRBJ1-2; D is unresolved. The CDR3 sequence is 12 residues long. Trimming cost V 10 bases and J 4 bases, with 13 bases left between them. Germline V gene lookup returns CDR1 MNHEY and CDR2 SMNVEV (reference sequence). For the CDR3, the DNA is TGTGCCACCTTCGGAGGAGTCTATGGCTACACCTTC. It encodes CATFGGVYGYTF.

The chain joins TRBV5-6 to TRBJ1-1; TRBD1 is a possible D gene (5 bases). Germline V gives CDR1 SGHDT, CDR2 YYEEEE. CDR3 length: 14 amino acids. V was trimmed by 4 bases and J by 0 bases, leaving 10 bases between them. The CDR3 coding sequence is TGTGCCAGCAGCCCCGGGGCAGTGAACACTGAAGCTTTCTTT. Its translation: CASSPGAVNTEAFF.

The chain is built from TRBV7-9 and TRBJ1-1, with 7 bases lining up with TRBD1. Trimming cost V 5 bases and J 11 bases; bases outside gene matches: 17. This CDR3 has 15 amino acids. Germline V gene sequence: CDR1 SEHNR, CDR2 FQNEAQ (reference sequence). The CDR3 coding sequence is TGTGCCAGCAGCCCTAGTGTAGAAAGGGGGCGGTTCGCTTTCTTT. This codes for CASSPSVERGRFAFF.

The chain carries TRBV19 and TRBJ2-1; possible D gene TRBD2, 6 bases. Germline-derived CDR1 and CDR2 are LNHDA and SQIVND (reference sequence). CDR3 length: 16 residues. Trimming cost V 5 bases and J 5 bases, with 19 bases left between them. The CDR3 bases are TGTGCCAGTAGTTCCCTCCCCGGGAGAACGGACAATGAGCAGTTCTTC. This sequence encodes CASSSLPGRTDNEQFF.

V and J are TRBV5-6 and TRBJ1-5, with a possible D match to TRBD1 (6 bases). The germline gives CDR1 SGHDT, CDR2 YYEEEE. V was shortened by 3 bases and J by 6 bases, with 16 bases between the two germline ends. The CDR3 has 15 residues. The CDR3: CASSWGTGTTQPQHF. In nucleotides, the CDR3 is TGTGCCAGCAGCTGGGGAACCGGGACAACTCAGCCCCAGCATTTT.

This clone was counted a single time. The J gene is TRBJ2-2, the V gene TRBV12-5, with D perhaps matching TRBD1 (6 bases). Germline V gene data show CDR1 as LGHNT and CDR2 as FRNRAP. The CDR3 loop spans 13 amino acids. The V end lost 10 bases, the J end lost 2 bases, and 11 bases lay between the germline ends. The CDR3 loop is CATLQGNTGELFF. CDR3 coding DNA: TGTGCTACTCTACAGGGTAACACCGGGGAGCTGTTTTTT.

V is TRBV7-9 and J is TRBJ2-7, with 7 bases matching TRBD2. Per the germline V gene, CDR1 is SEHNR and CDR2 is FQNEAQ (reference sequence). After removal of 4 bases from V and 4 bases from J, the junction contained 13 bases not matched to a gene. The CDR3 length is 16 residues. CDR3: CASSSAPGGRGYEQYF. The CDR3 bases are TGTGCCAGCAGCTCGGCCCCGGGTGGGCGGGGGTACGAGCAGTACTTC.

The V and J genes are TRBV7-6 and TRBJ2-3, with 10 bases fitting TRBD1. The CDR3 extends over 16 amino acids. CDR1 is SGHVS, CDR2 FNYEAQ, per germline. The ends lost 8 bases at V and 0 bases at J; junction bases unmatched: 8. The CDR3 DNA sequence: TGTGCCAGCCTCAGGGGACAGGGGCTTAGCACAGATACGCAGTATTTT. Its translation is CASLRGQGLSTDTQYF.

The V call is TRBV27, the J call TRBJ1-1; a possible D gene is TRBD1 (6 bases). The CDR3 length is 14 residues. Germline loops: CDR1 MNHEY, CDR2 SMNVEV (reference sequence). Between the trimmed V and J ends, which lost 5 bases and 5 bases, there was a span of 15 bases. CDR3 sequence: CASSTPGGRTEAFF. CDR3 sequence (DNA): TGTGCCAGCAGTACACCCGGGGGGCGGACTGAAGCTTTCTTT.

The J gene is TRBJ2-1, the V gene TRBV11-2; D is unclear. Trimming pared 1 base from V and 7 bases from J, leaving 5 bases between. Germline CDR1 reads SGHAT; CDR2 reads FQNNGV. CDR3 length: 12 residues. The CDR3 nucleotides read TGTGCCAGCAGCTTAGGGCCTAATGAGCAGTTCTTC. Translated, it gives CASSLGPNEQFF. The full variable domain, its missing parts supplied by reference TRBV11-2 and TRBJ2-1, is EAGVAQSPRYKIIEKRQSVAFWCNPISGHATLYWYQQILGQGPKLLIQFQNNGVVDDSQLPKDRFSAERLKGVDSTLKIQPAKLEDSAVYLCASSLGPNEQFFGPGTRLTVL.

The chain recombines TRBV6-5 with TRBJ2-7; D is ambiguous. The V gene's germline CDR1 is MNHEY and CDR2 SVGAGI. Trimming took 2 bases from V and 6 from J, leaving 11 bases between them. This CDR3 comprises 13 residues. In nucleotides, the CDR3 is TGTGCCAGCAGTTACCAGAGGAGTATCGAGCAGTACTTC. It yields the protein CASSYQRSIEQYF.

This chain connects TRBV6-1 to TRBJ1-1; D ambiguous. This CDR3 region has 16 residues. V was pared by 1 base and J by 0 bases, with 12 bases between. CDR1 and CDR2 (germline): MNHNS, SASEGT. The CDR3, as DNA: TGTGCCAGCAGTGAAGGCGTACTACGTTTGAACACTGAAGCTTTCTTT. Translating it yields CASSEGVLRLNTEAFF.

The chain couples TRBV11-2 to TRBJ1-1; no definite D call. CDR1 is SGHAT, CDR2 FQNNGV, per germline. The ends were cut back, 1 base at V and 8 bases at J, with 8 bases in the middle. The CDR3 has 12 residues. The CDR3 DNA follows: TGTGCCAGCAGCTTAGGCCCGGTCGAAGCTTTCTTT. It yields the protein CASSLGPVEAFF.

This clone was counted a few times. CDR3 region: CASSDHREETQYF. The CDR3 region has the DNA TGTGCCAGCAGTGATCACAGAGAAGAGACCCAGTACTTC. The chain has TRBV2 and TRBJ2-5; D not certain. CDR3 length equals 13 residues. CDR1 is SNHLY, CDR2 FYNNEI, per germline. V was cut by 3 bases and J by 3 bases, with 8 bases left in between.

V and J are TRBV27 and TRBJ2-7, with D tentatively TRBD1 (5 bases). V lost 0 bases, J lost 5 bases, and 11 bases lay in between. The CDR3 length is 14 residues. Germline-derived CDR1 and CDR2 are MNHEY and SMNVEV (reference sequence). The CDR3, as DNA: TGTGCCAGCAGTTTATCAGGCAGGGTCCACGAGCAGTACTTC. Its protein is CASSLSGRVHEQYF.

In DNA, the CDR3 is TGTGCCAGTAGTATAGAGACTAGCGGGAGTGGCGACACCGGGGAGCTGTTTTTT. This gives the protein CASSIETSGSGDTGELFF. The V gene is TRBV19, the J gene TRBJ2-2, with TRBD2 matching over 12 bases. The CDR3 loop spans 18 amino acids. Germline trimming cut 0 bases from V and 3 bases from J; bases unmatched to any gene: 5. The germline gives CDR1 LNHDA, CDR2 SQIVND (reference sequence).

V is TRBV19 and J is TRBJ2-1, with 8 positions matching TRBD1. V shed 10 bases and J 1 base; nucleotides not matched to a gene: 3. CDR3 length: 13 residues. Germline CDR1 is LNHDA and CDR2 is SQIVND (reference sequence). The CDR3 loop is CATHRGSYNEQFF. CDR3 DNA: TGTGCCACCCACAGGGGGTCCTACAATGAGCAGTTCTTC.

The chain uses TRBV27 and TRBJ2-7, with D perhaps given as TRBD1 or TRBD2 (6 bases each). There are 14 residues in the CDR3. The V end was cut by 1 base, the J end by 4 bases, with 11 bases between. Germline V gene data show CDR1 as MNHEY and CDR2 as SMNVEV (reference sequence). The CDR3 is CASSLFRGQYEQYF. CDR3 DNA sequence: TGTGCCAGCAGTTTATTTCGGGGGCAATACGAGCAGTACTTC.

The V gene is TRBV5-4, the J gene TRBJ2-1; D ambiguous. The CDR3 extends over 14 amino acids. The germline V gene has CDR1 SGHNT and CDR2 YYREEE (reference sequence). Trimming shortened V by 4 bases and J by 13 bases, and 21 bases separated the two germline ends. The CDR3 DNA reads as TGTGCCAGCAGCCTGATTGAGACACCTAATTCCCAGTTCTTC. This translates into CASSLIETPNSQFF. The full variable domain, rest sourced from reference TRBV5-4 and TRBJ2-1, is ETGVTQSPTHLIKTRGQQVTLRCSSQSGHNTVSWYQQALGQGPQFIFQYYREEENGRGNFPPRFSGLQFPNYSSELNVNALELDDSALYLCASSLIETPNSQFFGPGTRLTVL.

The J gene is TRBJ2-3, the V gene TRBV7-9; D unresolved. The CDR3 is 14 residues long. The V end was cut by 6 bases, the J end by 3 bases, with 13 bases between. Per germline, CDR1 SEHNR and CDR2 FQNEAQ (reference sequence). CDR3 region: CASSPSSFTDTQYF. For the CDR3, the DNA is TGTGCCAGCAGTCCCTCGTCATTTACAGATACGCAGTATTTT.

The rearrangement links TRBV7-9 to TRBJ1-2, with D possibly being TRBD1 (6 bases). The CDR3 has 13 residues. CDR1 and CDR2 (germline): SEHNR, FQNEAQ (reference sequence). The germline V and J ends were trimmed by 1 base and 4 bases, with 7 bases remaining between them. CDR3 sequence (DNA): TGTGCCAGCAGCTTAGGGACAGCCTATGGCTACACCTTC. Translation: CASSLGTAYGYTF.

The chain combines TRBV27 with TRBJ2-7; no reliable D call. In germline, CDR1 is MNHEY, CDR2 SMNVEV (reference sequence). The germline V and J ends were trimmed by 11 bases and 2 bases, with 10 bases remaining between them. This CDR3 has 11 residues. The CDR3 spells CAADPPYEQYF. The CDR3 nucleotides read TGTGCCGCGGATCCTCCCTACGAGCAGTACTTC.